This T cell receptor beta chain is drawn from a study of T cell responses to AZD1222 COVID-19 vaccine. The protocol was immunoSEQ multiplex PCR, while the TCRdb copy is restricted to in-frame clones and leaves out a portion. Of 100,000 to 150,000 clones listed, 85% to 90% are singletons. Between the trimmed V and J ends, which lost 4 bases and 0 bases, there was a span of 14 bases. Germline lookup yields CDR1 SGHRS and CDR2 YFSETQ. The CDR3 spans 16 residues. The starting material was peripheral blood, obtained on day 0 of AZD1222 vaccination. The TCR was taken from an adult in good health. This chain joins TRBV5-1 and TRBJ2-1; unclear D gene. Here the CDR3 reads CASSPSEVSSYNEQFF. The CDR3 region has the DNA TGCGCCAGCAGCCCGAGCGAGGTTAGCTCCTACAATGAGCAGTTCTTC.